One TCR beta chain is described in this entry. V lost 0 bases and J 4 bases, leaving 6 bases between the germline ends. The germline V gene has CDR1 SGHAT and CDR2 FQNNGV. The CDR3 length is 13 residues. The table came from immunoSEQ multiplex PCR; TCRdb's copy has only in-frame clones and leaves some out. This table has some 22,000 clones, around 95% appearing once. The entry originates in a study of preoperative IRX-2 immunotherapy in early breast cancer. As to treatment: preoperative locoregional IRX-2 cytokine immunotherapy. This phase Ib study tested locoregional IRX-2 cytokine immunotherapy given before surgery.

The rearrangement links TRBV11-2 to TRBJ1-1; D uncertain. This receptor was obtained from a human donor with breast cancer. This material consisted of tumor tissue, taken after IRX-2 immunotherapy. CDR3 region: CASSLDHLTEAFF. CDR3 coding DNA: TGTGCCAGCAGCTTAGACCATCTCACTGAAGCTTTCTTT.